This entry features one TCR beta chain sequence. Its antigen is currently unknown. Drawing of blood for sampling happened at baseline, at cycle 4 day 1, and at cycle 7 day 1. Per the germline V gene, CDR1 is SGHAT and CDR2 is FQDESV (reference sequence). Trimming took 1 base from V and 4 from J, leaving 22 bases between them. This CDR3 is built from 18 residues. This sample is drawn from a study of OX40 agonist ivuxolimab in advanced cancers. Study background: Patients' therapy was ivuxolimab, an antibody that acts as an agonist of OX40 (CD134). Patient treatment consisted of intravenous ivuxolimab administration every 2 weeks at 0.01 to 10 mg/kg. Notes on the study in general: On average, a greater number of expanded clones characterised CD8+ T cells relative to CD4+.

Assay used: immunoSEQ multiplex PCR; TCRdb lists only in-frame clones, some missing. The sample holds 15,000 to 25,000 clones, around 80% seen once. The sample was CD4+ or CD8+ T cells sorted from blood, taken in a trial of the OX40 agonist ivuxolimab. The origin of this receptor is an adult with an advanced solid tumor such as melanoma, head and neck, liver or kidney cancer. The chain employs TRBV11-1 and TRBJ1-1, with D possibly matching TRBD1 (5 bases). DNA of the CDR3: TGTGCCAGCAGCTTAGAACAACCAGGGCGAGTTTTCGGCACTGAAGCTTTCTTT. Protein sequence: CASSLEQPGRVFGTEAFF.